A selection of T cell receptor beta chains follows, all from one sample in a study of tumor and adjacent non-tumor tissue in lung cancer. MiXCR, run by TCRdb on the multiplex PCR reads, gives a single entry per CDR3 protein. The sample lists 80,000 to 130,000 distinct CDR3 sequences, 65% occurring once. Sequenced input: distant non-tumor lung tissue. The receptors originated from a man younger than 40 with non-small cell lung cancer. Both conserved end residues are part of each CDR3.

v_gene,len,j_gene,CDR3aa
TRBV12-3/TRBV12-4,16,TRBJ2-1,CASSSLTSGRLDEQFF
TRBV10-3,13,TRBJ2-7,CAISVGRRDEQYF
TRBV24-1,16,TRBJ1-5,CTTEFPGQIYNQPQHF
TRBV6-2/TRBV6-3,15,TRBJ2-2,CASSLAIRDIGELFF
TRBV29-1,11,TRBJ2-1,CSIESLPVEVF
TRBV20-1,14,TRBJ2-7,CSASGGRGPDEQYF
TRBV20-1,16,TRBJ2-1,CSAQTSGRSTYNKQFF
TRBV20-1,16,TRBJ1-6,CNARTWTGRGYSPLHF
TRBV10-3,14,TRBJ2-1,CATTTGGSYNEEFF
TRBV11-1,14,TRBJ1-6,CASSADIYNSPLHF
TRBV11-2,16,TRBJ2-6,CASSLGLGTGANVLTF
TRBV12-3/TRBV12-4,14,TRBJ2-5,CVRSLPDSQETQYF
TRBV6-6,16,TRBJ1-2,CATTIQGRGMKYGYTF
TRBV6-2/TRBV6-3,17,TRBJ2-1,CASNERAQRAQYNEQFF
TRBV4-3,13,TRBJ2-7,CASGQGPGHEQYF
TRBV11-1,13,TRBJ2-7,CASSVGLADEQYF
TRBV20-1,13,TRBJ2-2,CSAQRVYSGELFF
TRBV4-1,17,TRBJ2-3,CASSQGWQGIYTDTQYF
TRBV28,16,TRBJ2-2,CASNYTHRGRSGELFF
TRBV11-2,14,TRBJ2-4,CASSFTDIGHIHYF
TRBV19,16,TRBJ1-5,CASRSPGGGPNQAQHF
TRBV29-1,15,TRBJ1-2,CSVDVAGAVLGCYTF
TRBV6-2/TRBV6-3,14,TRBJ2-5,CASSYVGVKETQYF
TRBV20-1,17,TRBJ2-5,CSARAGSNHTGQETQYF
TRBV11-2,15,TRBJ2-4,CASSSLGGVKNIQYF
TRBV11-3,16,TRBJ2-3,CASSSKGQAGEDMQYF
TRBV11-2,14,TRBJ2-3,CASSLAIGTDMQYF
TRBV12-3/TRBV12-4,13,TRBJ2-5,CASSFRWMETQYF
TRBV7-2,13,TRBJ2-7,CASRPGTGGGQYF